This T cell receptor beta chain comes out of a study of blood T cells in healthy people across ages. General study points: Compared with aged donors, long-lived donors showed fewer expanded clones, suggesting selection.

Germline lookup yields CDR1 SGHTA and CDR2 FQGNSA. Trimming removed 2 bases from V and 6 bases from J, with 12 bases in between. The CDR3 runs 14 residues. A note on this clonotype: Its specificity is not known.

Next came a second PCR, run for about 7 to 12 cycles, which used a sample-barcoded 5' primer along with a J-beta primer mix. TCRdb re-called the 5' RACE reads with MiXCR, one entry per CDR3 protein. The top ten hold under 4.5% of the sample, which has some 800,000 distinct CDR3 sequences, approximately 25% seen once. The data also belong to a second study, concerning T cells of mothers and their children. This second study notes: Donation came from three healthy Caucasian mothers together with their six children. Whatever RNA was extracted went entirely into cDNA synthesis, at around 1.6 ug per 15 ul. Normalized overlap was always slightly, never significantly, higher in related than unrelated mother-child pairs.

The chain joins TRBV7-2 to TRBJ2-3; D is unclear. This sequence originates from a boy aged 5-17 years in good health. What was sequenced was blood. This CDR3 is CASSLTLPTDTQYF. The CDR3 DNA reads TGTGCCAGCAGCTTAACGCTCCCCACCGATACGCAGTATTTT.